This TCR beta chain was sequenced during a study of blood T cell repertoires in COVID-19 (dated by TCRdb to about 2020). Study-wide context: Samples covering the acute and convalescent phases of COVID-19 were provided by collaborators in the United States, Italy and Spain. The prospective study material was composed of cDNA or gDNA derived from T cells, B-cell-depleted T cells, or PBMCs. The dataset comprised deeply sampled blood TCRbeta repertoires from subjects exposed to, actively infected with, or recovered from COVID-19. The repertoires were released in a freely available public database meant as a resource for research on the immune response to SARS-CoV-2. Samples came from the ongoing ImmuneRACE study (first 160 participants) plus 1,254 subjects from 6 global collaborators. Nearly every sample came with metadata listing a de-identified subject ID, COVID-19 status, age in years and sex. Where available, HLA class I and class II types were obtained from metadata supplied by the sample provider rather than from assay-based typing.

This clone was observed once. Its binding antigen is unknown. No per-base quality is available; no much larger clone lies one base away. TCRbeta CDR3 regions were amplified from genomic DNA using the immunoSEQ Assay, a bias-controlled multiplex PCR. The authors' analysis ran thus. Nucleated cell counts per sample were estimated from amplification of reference gene primers within the assay. To quantify the absolute abundance of each unique TCRbeta CDR3 rearrangement, sequence reads were collapsed and filtered. Productive Simpson clonality was computed per sample as the square root of Simpson's diversity index over productive rearrangements. TCRdb retrieved this table from immuneACCESS and kept in-frame rearrangements only. Not all clones are present; in checked studies, unresolved V genes account for under half, and no reason is known for the remainder. V and J calls and clone size are those listed in that table; D and trimming were worked out from the DNA. This sample is represented by 350,000 to 400,000 clones; more than 70% of them were singletons. The ten largest clones capture about 3% of the sample.

One collaborating source in Seattle enrolled patients during active infection and followed them longitudinally through the course of disease. The collaborating institutions used their own protocols to collect whole blood in K2EDTA tubes. For TCRbeta analysis, collaborator samples were shipped as frozen whole blood, as isolated PBMCs, or as DNA extracted from either sample type. The full study reports these points: The amount of clinical and demographic metadata varied by source and participant and was provided uncurated.

Sequencing was done on a sample of peripheral blood. The sequence was obtained from a woman aged 25 to 45 with COVID-19, enrolled during active disease.

For the CDR3, the sequence is CASSLALGQGDSPLHF. The nucleotide sequence is TGTGCCAGCAGCTTAGCGCTGGGACAGGGCGATTCACCCCTCCACTTT. The sequence is built from TRBV7-9 and TRBJ1-6; 9 central bases correspond to TRBD1. Germline trimming: 0 bases from V, 8 bases from J; junction bases outside gene matches: 5. The CDR3 starts with the cysteine, ends with the phenylalanine, and has 16 residues. Only the CDR3 DNA stays, 48 bases, in frame from base 1. Reading the germline V gene (reference sequence) gives CDR1 SEHNR and CDR2 FQNEAQ.